This TCR beta chain was identified during a study of type 1 regulatory T cells. As for the study in general: T-allo10 is an in vitro-generated, Tr1-enriched CD4 T cell product specific for alloantigen.

From the reads, TCRdb called clonotypes with MiXCR, one entry per CDR3 protein. The sample yields 90,000 to 100,000 distinct CDR3 sequences, roughly 28% seen once. The sample taken for sequencing was CD4+ T cells, either the whole sample or a sorted fraction (not recorded which). The TCR was taken from a human donor in good health.

The CDR3 sequence is CASSRGRNNQPQHF. Here the CDR3 DNA reads TGTGCCAGCAGCCGAGGACGGAACAATCAGCCCCAGCATTTT. V usage is TRBV7-8 and J usage is TRBJ1-5; D is unclear. Trimming left V 5 bases short and J 3 bases short, with 11 bases between. The V gene's germline CDR1 is SGHVS and CDR2 FQNEAQ. The CDR3 runs to 14 residues. The full variable domain, completed using reference TRBV7-8 and TRBJ1-5, is GAGVSQSPRYKVAKRGQDVALRCDPISGHVSLFWYQQALGQGPEFLTYFQNEAQLDKSGLPSDRFFAERPEGSVSTLKIQRTQQEDSAVYLCASSRGRNNQPQHFGDGTRLSIL.